This passage covers 19 T cell receptor beta chains from one sample sequenced in a study of identical twins (TCRdb year 2016). The library was built by means of 5' RACE. Sequencing instrument: Illumina HiSeq 2000. In-frame beta chains were kept once TCRdb had trimmed the public reads at Q25 with fastp and called clones with MiXCR. For every CDR3 protein sequence, its rows merge into one entry that carries the most common genes and DNA. This sample gives 250,000 or so distinct CDR3 sequences in total; about 13% of them show up just once. Jointly, the top ten make up about 4% of the sample. The sample also formed part of further work on yellow fever vaccine responses in identical twins.

Sequenced input: memory (CD45RO+) T cells sorted from blood. This sample's cell subset or site label indicates: CD45RO+ enriched T cells. The receptors were sampled from a woman under 30 in good health.

This clonotype turned up a few times. The chain joins TRBV3-1 to TRBJ2-5, with a weak D call TRBD1 (6 bases). Germline loops: CDR1 LGHDT, CDR2 YNNKEL (reference sequence). Trimming stripped 0 bases from V and 5 bases from J, with 13 bases between. This CDR3 is 15 amino acids long. CDR3 sequence (DNA): TGTGCCAGCAGCCAAGAGCTCAAGGGGGACGAGACCCAGTACTTC. Amino acid sequence: CASSQELKGDETQYF.

This chain's CDR3 is CASSLSVRGEQFF. The CDR3 bases are TGTGCCAGCAGCTTATCCGTCCGTGGTGAGCAGTTCTTC. The rearrangement uses TRBV7-2 and TRBJ2-1; D is undetermined. The CDR3 has 13 residues. From germline, CDR1 is SGHTA and CDR2 FQGNSA. V was clipped by 2 bases and J by 9 bases, with 11 bases between them.

This clonotype has just a few counts. The V and J genes are TRBV6-1 and TRBJ2-5; D unclear. CDR1 is MNHNS, CDR2 SASEGT, per germline. This CDR3 contains 14 residues. V lost 6 bases and J lost 2, with 13 bases in between. In nucleotides, the CDR3 is TGTGCCAGCAGAACCGACACCCGACAAGAGACCCAGTACTTC. Its translation is CASRTDTRQETQYF.

This clonotype was detected a few times. The V and J genes are TRBV7-8 and TRBJ2-3, with 7 positions matching TRBD2. The CDR3 length is 15 residues. Germline CDR1 is SGHVS and CDR2 is FQNEAQ. Trimming cost V 2 bases and J 0 bases; bases outside gene matches: 2. The CDR3 loop reads CASSLTSASTDTQYF. Here the CDR3 DNA reads TGTGCCAGCAGCTTAACTAGCGCTAGCACAGATACGCAGTATTTT.

In this sample, this clonotype turned up many times. This rearrangement joins TRBV15 to TRBJ2-3; D ambiguous. Trimming cost V 0 bases and J 0 bases, with 13 bases left between them. The CDR3 is 17 amino acids. Germline V gene data show CDR1 as LNHNV and CDR2 as YYDKDF (reference sequence). The CDR3 sequence is CATSRDDGVSSTDTQYF. DNA for the CDR3: TGTGCCACCAGCAGAGATGATGGGGTCTCTAGCACAGATACGCAGTATTTT.

The chain employs TRBV4-1 and TRBJ1-4; D may be TRBD1 (6 bases). There are 17 residues in the CDR3. Deletions cut 1 base from V and 0 bases from J, with 12 bases between. Germline V CDR1 and CDR2: MGHRA, YSYEKL. CDR3 nucleotides: TGCGCCAGCAGCCAAGGGTCAGGGGCCACAACTAATGAAAAACTGTTTTTT. It is translated as CASSQGSGATTNEKLFF.

The chain joins TRBV10-1 to TRBJ2-5; 10 bases are a match to TRBD1. The V segment lost 4 bases and the J segment 3 bases; nucleotides outside the gene matches: 5. Germline V gives CDR1 WNHNN, CDR2 SYGVQD (reference sequence). The CDR3 is 15 amino acids. Written as DNA, the CDR3 is TGCGCCAGCAGTGGGGACGGGACAGGGGAAGAGACCCAGTACTTC. It yields the protein CASSGDGTGEETQYF.

The chain employs TRBV20-1 and TRBJ1-4; no clear D. Germline assignment: CDR1 DFQATT and CDR2 SNEGSKA (reference sequence). The V and J ends lost 1 base and 6 bases respectively, with 3 bases between them. CDR3 size: 11 residues. The chain's CDR3 is CSARVDEKLFF. As DNA, the CDR3 is TGCAGTGCTAGAGTGGATGAAAAACTGTTTTTT.

The chain is built from TRBV7-6 and TRBJ1-1; tentative D call: TRBD1 (5 bases). Germline CDR1 reads SGHVS; CDR2 reads FNYEAQ. The CDR3 contains 13 residues. V lost 4 bases and J 11 bases, leaving 17 bases between the germline ends. CDR3 in DNA: TGTGCCAGCAGCTCCGGGACGCCCGAGGGGGCTTTCTTT. This sequence encodes CASSSGTPEGAFF.

There are many counts of this clonotype. As DNA, the CDR3 is TGTGCCAGCAGCCAAGAATTTAGCGGGGGGGTTTGGCAAGATACGCAGTATTTT. This codes for CASSQEFSGGVWQDTQYF. The rearrangement links TRBV4-2 to TRBJ2-3, with TRBD2 identical over 11 bases. CDR3 length equals 18 residues. V shed 0 bases, J shed 5 bases, and the junction held 10 bases outside the gene matches. Germline CDR1 reads LGHNA; CDR2 reads YNFKEQ.

This clonotype came up a few times. The CDR3 spells CSVEGTSGGVNIQYF. CDR3 bases: TGCAGCGTTGAGGGGACTAGCGGGGGGGTTAACATTCAGTACTTC. The chain joins TRBV29-1 to TRBJ2-4; 16 nucleotides match TRBD2. J gave up 7 bases and V 3 bases, and 3 bases lay outside the gene matches. CDR3 length equals 15 residues. Per the germline V gene, CDR1 is SQVTM and CDR2 is ANQGSEA.

This clonotype was seen ten or more times. V gene TRBV12-3 or TRBV12-4 combines with J gene TRBJ1-5; D is unclear. V lost 2 bases and J lost 2, with 7 bases in between. The CDR3 extends over 14 amino acids. CDR3 DNA sequence: TGTGCCAGCAGTTTAAACCAGGGCAATCAGCCCCAGCATTTT. It specifies CASSLNQGNQPQHF.

The chain couples TRBV29-1 to TRBJ2-5; 10 bases are shared with TRBD1. The trim removed 2 bases at V and 5 bases at J, leaving 8 bases unmatched. Germline V gene lookup returns CDR1 SQVTM and CDR2 ANQGSEA. This CDR3 is built from 15 residues. This CDR3 reads CSVERDRGARETQYF. The CDR3 coding sequence is TGCAGCGTTGAAAGGGACAGGGGCGCGCGGGAGACCCAGTACTTC.

The sample holds a few counts of this clonotype. The J gene is TRBJ1-5, the V gene TRBV27; 8 bases fit TRBD1. Germline V CDR1 and CDR2: MNHEY, SMNVEV (reference sequence). V lost 4 bases and J lost 0; bases outside the gene matches: 2. CDR3 length: 15 amino acids. The CDR3 DNA sequence: TGTGCCAGCAGTTCAGGACAGGGTAGCAATCAGCCCCAGCATTTT. Translation: CASSSGQGSNQPQHF.

CDR3 amino acids: CARVRRGGADTQYF. CDR3 DNA: TGTGCCAGGGTTAGGAGGGGGGGAGCAGATACGCAGTATTTT. The chain uses TRBV6-1 and TRBJ2-3; possibly TRBD2 for D (7 bases). CDR1 is MNHNS, CDR2 SASEGT, per germline. This CDR3 is 14 amino acids long. V was clipped by 9 bases and J by 4 bases, with 17 bases between them.

This clonotype has a count of ten or more. This CDR3 reads CATSREREATDTQYF. The CDR3 DNA sequence: TGTGCCACCAGCAGAGAGCGGGAGGCCACAGATACGCAGTATTTT. The genes are TRBV15 and TRBJ2-3, with 8 bases matching TRBD2. CDR1 is LNHNV, CDR2 YYDKDF, per germline (reference sequence). This CDR3 is built from 15 residues. J gave up 2 bases and V 0 bases, and 1 base lay outside the gene matches.

DNA for the CDR3: TGTGCCAGCAGCGTCAGGGCCGACTACAATGAGCAGTTCTTC. Amino acids: CASSVRADYNEQFF. The V gene is TRBV9, the J gene TRBJ2-1; D is possibly TRBD1 (5 bases). The CDR3 has 14 amino acids. CDR1 and CDR2 from the germline V gene are SGDLS and YYNGEE. V was clipped by 2 bases and J by 3 bases, with 9 bases between them. The entire variable domain, with the rest obtained from reference TRBV9 and TRBJ2-1, is as follows: DSGVTQTPKHLITATGQRVTLRCSPRSGDLSVYWYQQSLDQGLQFLIQYYNGEERAKGNILERFSAQQFPDLHSELNLSSLELGDSALYFCASSVRADYNEQFFGPGTRLTVL.

The genes are TRBV28 and TRBJ2-7, with a possible D match to TRBD1 (5 bases). This CDR3 region has 15 residues. CDR1 is MDHEN and CDR2 is SYDVKM in the germline V gene. Trimming removed 6 bases from V and 0 bases from J, with 15 bases in between. The DNA for the CDR3 is TGTGCCAGCAGCCCCGGTAGGGGAAGCTCCTACGAGCAGTACTTC. Protein sequence: CASSPGRGSSYEQYF.

In the case of this clonotype: The junction departs from germline at one end; a sequencing error may be responsible. The CDR3, as DNA: TGTGCCAGCAGTTTATTCGGCTATGACTACACCTTC. Translated: CASSLFGYDYTF. The chain links TRBV12-3 or TRBV12-4 to TRBJ1-2; no definite D call. The CDR3 contains 12 residues.